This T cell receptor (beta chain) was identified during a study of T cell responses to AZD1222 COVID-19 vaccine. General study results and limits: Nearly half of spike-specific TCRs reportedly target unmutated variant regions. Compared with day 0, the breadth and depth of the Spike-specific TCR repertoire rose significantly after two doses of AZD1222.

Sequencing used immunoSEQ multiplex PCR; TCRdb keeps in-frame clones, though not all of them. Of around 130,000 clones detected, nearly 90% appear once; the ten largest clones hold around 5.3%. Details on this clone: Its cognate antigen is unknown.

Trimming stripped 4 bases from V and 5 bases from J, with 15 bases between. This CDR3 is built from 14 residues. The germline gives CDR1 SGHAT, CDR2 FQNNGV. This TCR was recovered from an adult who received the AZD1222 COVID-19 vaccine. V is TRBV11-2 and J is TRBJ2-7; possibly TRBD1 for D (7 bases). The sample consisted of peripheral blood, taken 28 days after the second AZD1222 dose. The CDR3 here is CASSSTGTRDEQYF. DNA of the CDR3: TGTGCCAGCAGCTCGACAGGGACTCGCGACGAGCAGTACTTC. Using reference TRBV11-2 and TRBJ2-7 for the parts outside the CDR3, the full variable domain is EAGVAQSPRYKIIEKRQSVAFWCNPISGHATLYWYQQILGQGPKLLIQFQNNGVVDDSQLPKDRFSAERLKGVDSTLKIQPAKLEDSAVYLCASSSTGTRDEQYFGPGTRLTVT.